This T cell receptor (beta chain) was sequenced in a study of blood T cell repertoires in COVID-19. Study-level information: Sources were T cells, B-cell-depleted T cells, or PBMCs; the material itself was cDNA or gDNA.

This table comes from immunoSEQ multiplex PCR, and its TCRdb copy is limited to in-frame clones, with some not included. The sample lists around 97,000 clones; 85% to 90% were seen once. The CDR3 spans 12 residues. V shed 4 bases and J shed 3 bases, with 6 bases lying between them. The chain joins TRBV12-3 or TRBV12-4 to TRBJ1-1; D not certain. Material: peripheral blood. The sequence came from a human donor in a cohort sampled during active COVID-19. The CDR3 nucleotides are TGTGCCAGCAGTTCTAGGTACACTGAAGCTTTCTTT. This encodes CASSSRYTEAFF.